The 27 T cell receptor beta chains below all came from one sample that was sequenced in a study of blood T cell repertoires in COVID-19. The method was immunoSEQ multiplex PCR; TCRdb's version includes in-frame clones alone and lacks a portion of them. The sample includes under 150,000 clones, around four fifths of them seen just once. Material: peripheral blood. The receptors shown here come from a man older than 75 with active or convalescent COVID-19.

The chain joins TRBV6-2 or TRBV6-3 to TRBJ2-1; 14 nucleotides match TRBD2. The V gene's germline CDR1 is MNHEY and CDR2 SVGEGT. The CDR3 runs to 15 residues. V shed 6 bases and J 9 bases; nucleotides not matched to a gene: 7. CDR3 DNA sequence: TGTGCCAGCAGCCGACTAGCGGGGGGGCTAGGTGAGCAGTTCTTC. Translation: CASSRLAGGLGEQFF.

The rearrangement links TRBV19 to TRBJ2-5; 9 bases align to TRBD2. Germline V lookup: CDR1 LNHDA, CDR2 SQIVND (reference sequence). The V gene end was trimmed by 6 bases and the J gene end by 0 bases; junction bases not matched to a gene: 5. This CDR3 region has 15 residues. The CDR3 here is CASRSSGANQETQYF. The CDR3 coding sequence is TGTGCCAGTAGATCTAGCGGGGCGAACCAAGAGACCCAGTACTTC.

In its sample, this clone was seen once. This chain joins TRBV10-3 and TRBJ1-5; D might be TRBD1 (5 bases). The ends were cut back, 6 bases at V and 6 bases at J, with 12 bases in the middle. This CDR3 comprises 13 residues. The germline CDR1 and CDR2 sequences are ENHRY and SYGVKD. CDR3 sequence reads: CAIRGQEGQPQHF. Written as DNA, the CDR3 is TGTGCCATCAGGGGGCAGGAAGGTCAGCCCCAGCATTTT.

The rearrangement links TRBV6-6 to TRBJ1-5; D remains unclear. With 6 bases removed from V and 11 bases from J, the gap between germline ends came to 14 bases. The length of the CDR3 is 12 residues. Germline values: CDR1 MNHNY, CDR2 SVGAGI (reference sequence). CDR3: CASSTQLPAQHF. The CDR3 DNA reads as TGTGCCAGCAGCACTCAACTCCCGGCCCAGCATTTT.

V gene TRBV4-1 combines with J gene TRBJ2-1, with 7 bases identical to TRBD2. Germline assignment: CDR1 MGHRA and CDR2 YSYEKL. This CDR3 contains 11 residues. Losses at the gene ends were 0 bases for V and 15 bases for J; bases not matched to a gene: 2. Here the CDR3 reads CASSQDGRRFF. CDR3 in DNA: TGCGCCAGCAGCCAAGACGGGAGGCGGTTCTTC.

This clone appeared a single time. Additional DNA sequences in this sample encode the identical CDR3. The V gene is TRBV5-6, the J gene TRBJ1-2; 7 bases align to TRBD1. This CDR3 spans 11 amino acids. Germline assignment: CDR1 SGHDT and CDR2 YYEEEE. With 2 bases clipped from V and 8 bases from J, the junction kept 0 bases outside the gene matches. CDR3 residues: CASSLGGGYTF. As DNA, the CDR3 is TGTGCCAGCAGCTTAGGGGGCGGCTACACCTTC.

This clone came up many times. The CDR3 loop reads CASSGDPSGGAETQYF. The CDR3 nucleotides are TGTGCCAGCAGCGGAGATCCTAGCGGGGGGGCAGAGACCCAGTACTTC. The V and J genes are TRBV9 and TRBJ2-5; 12 bases map to TRBD2. V was pared by 3 bases and J by 4 bases, with 7 bases of the junction left unmatched. This CDR3 is 16 amino acids long. CDR1 SGDLS and CDR2 YYNGEE come from the germline V gene.

The chain recombines TRBV2 with TRBJ1-3; D gene uncertain. V was trimmed by 7 bases and J by 2 bases, leaving 15 bases between them. The CDR3 totals 15 residues. The germline gives CDR1 SNHLY, CDR2 FYNNEI. Written as DNA, the CDR3 is TGTGCCAGCACTATCAACCCTAGTACTGGAAACACCATATATTTT. Amino acid sequence: CASTINPSTGNTIYF.

This chain links TRBV4-2 with TRBJ1-2; TRBD1 matches 7 bases. V gave up 3 bases and J gave up 4 bases; unmatched junction bases: 5. The V gene's germline CDR1 is LGHNA and CDR2 YNFKEQ. The CDR3 sequence is 14 residues long. The CDR3 is CASSQLDRAYGYTF. The CDR3 DNA reads TGTGCCAGCAGCCAGTTAGACAGGGCCTATGGCTACACCTTC.

The chain employs TRBV7-2 and TRBJ2-3; a possible D gene is TRBD2 (6 bases). The germline CDR1 and CDR2 sequences are SGHTA and FQGNSA. Between the trimmed V and J ends, which lost 2 bases and 0 bases, there was a span of 12 bases. CDR3 size: 16 residues. The CDR3 sequence: CASSLHPAGSTDTQYF. The CDR3 DNA reads TGTGCCAGCAGCTTACATCCGGCGGGGAGCACAGATACGCAGTATTTT.

V and J are TRBV6-2 or TRBV6-3 and TRBJ2-7; 7 bases agree with TRBD2. V shed 6 bases, J shed 2 bases, and the junction held 13 bases outside the gene matches. The CDR3 has 16 amino acids. CDR1 is MNHEY, CDR2 SVGEGT, per germline. The CDR3 region is CASSPSRRGSPYEQYF. The CDR3 coding sequence is TGTGCCAGCAGCCCCTCGCGGCGGGGGAGCCCCTACGAGCAGTACTTC.

This chain joins TRBV6-5 and TRBJ1-2; D uncertain. Germline V CDR1 and CDR2: MNHEY, SVGAGI. The V gene lost 8 bases and the J gene lost 8 bases, with 15 bases spanning the gap. This CDR3 spans 12 amino acids. CDR3 sequence: CASRGPGMGYTF. In DNA form, the CDR3 reads TGTGCCAGCCGCGGCCCGGGGATGGGCTACACCTTC.

The chain joins TRBV6-2 or TRBV6-3 to TRBJ2-5; 7 bases align to TRBD1. J lost 4 bases, V lost 2 bases, and 7 bases had no gene match. The CDR3 consists of 15 residues. Per the germline V gene, CDR1 is MNHEY and CDR2 is SVGEGT. CDR3 sequence reads: CASSYRQGGGETQYF. CDR3 nucleotides: TGTGCCAGCAGTTACCGACAGGGCGGTGGAGAGACCCAGTACTTC.

In its sample, this clone was seen a few times. The chain joins TRBV19 to TRBJ1-5; 8 nucleotides agree with TRBD1. Germline lookup yields CDR1 LNHDA and CDR2 SQIVND (reference sequence). This CDR3 has 13 residues. With V trimmed by 5 bases and J by 5 bases, 2 bases remained unmatched. The chain's CDR3 is CASSGQGDQPQHF. In DNA form, the CDR3 reads TGTGCCAGTAGTGGACAGGGAGATCAGCCCCAGCATTTT.

The V gene is TRBV12-5, the J gene TRBJ1-3; no reliable D call. The CDR3 has 14 amino acids. Germline V lookup: CDR1 LGHNT, CDR2 FRNRAP. Between the trimmed V and J ends, which lost 2 bases and 1 base, there was a span of 6 bases. The CDR3 DNA reads as TGTGCTAGTGGTTTGTCGGGATCTGGAAACACCATATATTTT. Amino acid sequence: CASGLSGSGNTIYF.

This chain links TRBV18 with TRBJ1-1, with 7 bases fitting TRBD1. The germline V gene has CDR1 KGHSH and CDR2 LQKENI. V shed 5 bases and J 1 base; nucleotides not matched to a gene: 4. There are 14 residues in the CDR3. CDR3 nucleotide sequence: TGTGCCAGCTCAAAACAGGGGCAGAACACTGAAGCTTTCTTT. Translation gives CASSKQGQNTEAFF. Drawing the rest from reference TRBV18 and TRBJ1-1, the complete variable domain is NAGVMQNPRHLVRRRGQEARLRCSPMKGHSHVYWYRQLPEEGLKFMVYLQKENIIDESGMPKERFSAEFPKEGPSILRIQQVVRGDSAAYFCASSKQGQNTEAFFGQGTRLTVV.

The chain links TRBV7-3 to TRBJ2-2; 14 bases are shared with TRBD2. V was clipped by 5 bases and J by 5 bases; unmatched bases: 10. CDR1 is SGHTA and CDR2 is FQGTGA in the germline V gene. The CDR3 is 18 residues long. DNA of the CDR3: TGTGCCAGCAGCCCAAAGGGACTAGCGGGGGCGGGGACCGGGGAGCTGTTTTTT. It encodes CASSPKGLAGAGTGELFF.

The genes are TRBV27 and TRBJ1-6; 8 nucleotides match TRBD1. This CDR3 has 17 amino acids. V was pared by 5 bases and J by 0 bases, with 6 bases of the junction left unmatched. Germline CDR1 is MNHEY and CDR2 is SMNVEV (reference sequence). Here the CDR3 reads CASSLRQGASYNSPLHF. The CDR3 region has the DNA TGTGCCAGCAGTCTCCGTCAGGGGGCCTCCTATAATTCACCCCTCCACTTT.

The chain couples TRBV7-3 to TRBJ2-7, with D possibly being TRBD1 (5 bases). V was clipped by 4 bases and J by 6 bases, with 10 bases between them. This CDR3 region has 12 residues. Germline-derived CDR1 and CDR2 are SGHTA and FQGTGA. The CDR3 region is CASSSGFREQYF. The CDR3 nucleotides read TGTGCCAGCAGCTCAGGGTTCCGCGAGCAGTACTTC.

This rearrangement joins TRBV30 to TRBJ2-5, with D tentatively TRBD2 (5 bases). This CDR3 contains 13 residues. From germline, CDR1 is GTSNPN and CDR2 SVGIG (reference sequence). Trimming left V 0 bases short and J 1 base short, with 6 bases between. CDR3 residues: CAWSVTSQETQYF. The CDR3 DNA reads TGTGCCTGGAGTGTCACTAGCCAAGAGACCCAGTACTTC. The full variable domain, its missing parts supplied by reference TRBV30 and TRBJ2-5, is SQTIHQWPATLVQPVGSPLSLECTVEGTSNPNLYWYRQAAGRGLQLLFYSVGIGQISSEVPQNLSASRPQDRQFILSSKKLLLSDSGFYLCAWSVTSQETQYFGPGTRLLVL.

J is TRBJ1-1 and V is TRBV19; 8 nucleotides line up with TRBD1. V dropped 5 bases and J dropped 0; count of bases not matched to a gene: 5. Germline V CDR1 and CDR2: LNHDA, SQIVND (reference sequence). This CDR3 region has 15 residues. The CDR3 nucleotides are TGTGCCAGTAGTGCATCGGACAGGGTGAACACTGAAGCTTTCTTT. Translating it yields CASSASDRVNTEAFF.

The DNA for the CDR3 is TGTGCCAGCGGTTTGCCGGGACAGCAGGATGGCTACACCTTC. It encodes CASGLPGQQDGYTF. V gene TRBV2 combines with J gene TRBJ1-2; TRBD1 matches at 7 bases. Germline V gene lookup returns CDR1 SNHLY and CDR2 FYNNEI. This CDR3 comprises 14 residues. The ends lost 8 bases at V and 6 bases at J; junction bases unmatched: 12. The full variable domain, its missing parts supplied by reference TRBV2 and TRBJ1-2, is EPEVTQTPSHQVTQMGQEVILRCVPISNHLYFYWYRQILGQKVEFLVSFYNNEISEKSEIFDDQFSVERPDGSNFTLKIRSTKLEDSAMYFCASGLPGQQDGYTFGSGTRLTVV.

This chain joins TRBV5-5 and TRBJ1-4, with D perhaps TRBD1 (5 bases). The germline CDR1 and CDR2 sequences are SGHKS and YYEKEE (reference sequence). Trimming took 4 bases from V and 4 from J, leaving 11 bases between them. This CDR3 is built from 14 residues. The CDR3 nucleotides read TGTGCCAGCAGCCGGGGGGAGATTAATGAAAAACTGTTTTTT. It yields the protein CASSRGEINEKLFF. The variable domain in full, completed from reference TRBV5-5 and TRBJ1-4, reads DAGVTQSPTHLIKTRGQQVTLRCSPISGHKSVSWYQQVLGQGPQFIFQYYEKEERGRGNFPDRFSARQFPNYSSELNVNALLLGDSALYLCASSRGEINEKLFFGSGTQLSVL.

The chain combines TRBV30 with TRBJ2-1, with D hard to call. This CDR3 has 11 amino acids. V was shortened by 5 bases and J by 5 bases, with 7 bases between the two germline ends. Per germline, CDR1 GTSNPN and CDR2 SVGIG (reference sequence). The CDR3 reads CAWAQNNEQFF. CDR3 sequence (DNA): TGTGCCTGGGCCCAGAACAATGAGCAGTTCTTC.

The chain couples TRBV4-1 to TRBJ2-3; 10 bases are a match to TRBD1. Germline CDR1 reads MGHRA; CDR2 reads YSYEKL. The J segment lost 6 bases and the V segment lost 1 base, leaving 4 bases of the junction unmatched. The CDR3 runs to 15 residues. The CDR3 DNA reads TGCGCCAGCAGCCAAGGGACAGGGGGTTTTGATACGCAGTATTTT. Protein sequence: CASSQGTGGFDTQYF.

Here the CDR3 reads CASSTRVNQPQHF. CDR3 bases: TGTGCCAGTTCGACGCGGGTCAATCAGCCCCAGCATTTT. This chain uses TRBV19 with TRBJ1-5; D not resolved. Germline CDR1 is LNHDA and CDR2 is SQIVND (reference sequence). With 8 bases removed from V and 3 bases from J, the gap between germline ends came to 11 bases. This CDR3 is built from 13 residues. Based on the CDR3 plus reference TRBV19 and TRBJ1-5, the full variable domain is DGGITQSPKYLFRKEGQNVTLSCEQNLNHDAMYWYRQDPGQGLRLIYYSQIVNDFQKGDIAEGYSVSREKKESFPLTVTSAQKNPTAFYLCASSTRVNQPQHFGDGTRLSIL.

The genes are TRBV5-1 and TRBJ2-2; TRBD1 matches at 7 bases. Per germline, CDR1 SGHRS and CDR2 YFSETQ. CDR3 length: 15 amino acids. Losses at the gene ends were 0 bases for V and 4 bases for J; bases not matched to a gene: 3. This CDR3 reads CASSLVAGGTGELFF. CDR3 nucleotides: TGCGCCAGCAGCTTGGTAGCAGGGGGCACCGGGGAGCTGTTTTTT.